The present T cell receptor beta chain was sequenced within a study of T cell repertoires in cytomegalovirus infection. One entry per CDR3 protein, called by TCRdb with MiXCR from the reads. This table holds fewer than 900,000 distinct CDR3 sequences, approximately 32% found once. Germline CDR1 and CDR2: SGDLS and YYNGEE. Trimming took off 0 bases at V and 12 bases at J, with 13 bases between the two ends. The CDR3 loop spans 13 amino acids. A word on this clonotype: Its antigen is not known.

The clonotype was recovered from a human donor in good health (CMV status not recorded). Some clones in this sample may be carry-over from other donors' samples. This rearrangement joins TRBV9 to TRBJ2-1; D is perhaps TRBD1 (5 bases). Source: cultured CD8+ T cells from PBMCs, taken from culture after CMV antigen stimulation. CDR3 in amino acids: CASSVGKGSPQFF. In DNA form, the CDR3 reads TGTGCCAGCAGCGTAGGGAAGGGGTCTCCGCAGTTCTTC. The full variable domain, completed using reference TRBV9 and TRBJ2-1, is DSGVTQTPKHLITATGQRVTLRCSPRSGDLSVYWYQQSLDQGLQFLIQYYNGEERAKGNILERFSAQQFPDLHSELNLSSLELGDSALYFCASSVGKGSPQFFGPGTRLTVL.